This is a list of T cell receptor beta chains from one sample in a study of cytomegalovirus exposure and HLA in healthy donors. Generated by immunoSEQ multiplex PCR, the TCRdb table keeps only in-frame clones and is missing some. The repertoire includes roughly 52,000 clones, 93% of them detected once, and 1.5% to 2% sits in the top ten. The sample taken for sequencing was PBMCs. The receptors shown here come from a woman aged 18-29 years in good health and CMV-seropositive. The CDR3 runs from the conserved cysteine through the conserved F or W. The D gene is left open where the match is weak. Clone size is given for some rows only: seen once, a few or many times, or a class if the clone is expanded.

clone size	V gene	J gene	D gene	CDR3 DNA	CDR3 protein
NA	TRBV7-2	TRBJ2-1	NA	TGTGCCAGCAGCTTTCCCCGGGCGGGGTCCGGCTCCTACAATGAGCAGTTCTTC	CASSFPRAGSGSYNEQFF
NA	TRBV7-3	TRBJ2-5	NA	TGTGCCAGCAGCCTCGCCGGGGGAGGAGAGACCCAGTACTTC	CASSLAGGGETQYF
NA	TRBV19	TRBJ1-4	NA	TGTGCCAGTAGCCAGAACCCAAATGAAAAACTGTTTTTT	CASSQNPNEKLFF
NA	TRBV19	TRBJ2-4	NA	TGTGCCAGTAGTCCTCTACAGGAAGCCAAAAACATTCAGTACTTC	CASSPLQEAKNIQYF
NA	TRBV9	TRBJ2-7	NA	TGTGCCAGCAGCGTAGCGGCGTTAGCGACCGAGCAGTACTTC	CASSVAALATEQYF
NA	TRBV5-8	TRBJ1-6	NA	TGTGCCAGCAGCTTGGCCAGGGACTCCTATAATTCACCCCTCCACTTT	CASSLARDSYNSPLHF
NA	TRBV28	TRBJ1-2	TRBD1	TGTGCCAGCAGTTTATCCGGCCGGACAGGGGGCAATGGCTACACCTTC	CASSLSGRTGGNGYTF
NA	TRBV6-1	TRBJ2-3	NA	TGTGCCAGCAGGCTCTATCGGGAGAGCACAGATACGCAGTATTTT	CASRLYRESTDTQYF
NA	TRBV25-1	TRBJ2-2	NA	TGTGCCAGCAGTCCTACGGGCACCGGGGAGCTGTTTTTT	CASSPTGTGELFF
NA	TRBV6-6	TRBJ1-5	NA	TGTGCCAGCAGTTGGGGTGGAGGGTATAGCAATCAGCCCCAGCATTTT	CASSWGGGYSNQPQHF
NA	TRBV5-1	TRBJ2-7	TRBD1	TGCGCCAGCAGCGACAGGGGGCCGGTGGCCTACGAGCAGTACTTC	CASSDRGPVAYEQYF
NA	TRBV4-1	TRBJ2-4	TRBD1	TGCGCCAGCAGCCAGCCCGGGACAGGGGCGGCCAAAAACATTCAGTACTTC	CASSQPGTGAAKNIQYF
NA	TRBV2	TRBJ1-2	TRBD1	TGTGCCAGCAGCATGCCTTATGTGGGACAGACTAACTATGGCTACACCTTC	CASSMPYVGQTNYGYTF
NA	TRBV9	TRBJ1-2	TRBD1	TGTGCCAGCAGCGCTACTGGACAGGACTATGGCTACACCTTC	CASSATGQDYGYTF
NA	TRBV2	TRBJ1-1	TRBD1	TGTGCCAGCAGAGGACAGGGGAACACTGAAGCTTTCTTT	CASRGQGNTEAFF
NA	TRBV7-2	TRBJ1-3	TRBD1	TGTGCCAGCAGCTTCCCGGGACAGGGAGGAAACACCATATATTTT	CASSFPGQGGNTIYF
NA	TRBV5-4	TRBJ2-1	TRBD1	TGTGCCAGCAGCCGTCCCGGGACAGGGGGTGAGCAGTTCTTC	CASSRPGTGGEQFF
NA	TRBV29-1	TRBJ1-3	TRBD1	TGCGGGACAGGGGGAGTTGGAAACACCATATATTTT	CGTGGVGNTIYF
NA	TRBV6-5	TRBJ2-3	NA	TGTGCCAGCAGTTACTTCGGGGGTACGCAGTATTTT	CASSYFGGTQYF
few	TRBV29-1	TRBJ2-5	NA	TGCAGCGTTGTGCCTAGCAGCGGGACCCAGTACTTC	CSVVPSSGTQYF
NA	TRBV10-1	TRBJ1-1	NA	TGCGCCAGCAGTGAGTCGGGAATAGGGGACACTGAAGCTTTCTTT	CASSESGIGDTEAFF
NA	TRBV6-5	TRBJ1-3	NA	TGTGCCAGCAGTCCCCTCGTAGTCTCAGGGGTCATATATTTT	CASSPLVVSGVIYF
NA	TRBV9	TRBJ2-1	NA	TGTGCCAGCAGCCCCGCCCCCGGAGGTTACAATGAGCAGTTCTTC	CASSPAPGGYNEQFF
NA	TRBV29-1	TRBJ1-2	TRBD1	TGCAGCGTTGAGGGGACAGGACCTTTC	CSVEGTGPF
NA	TRBV1	TRBJ2-3	NA	TGCACCAGCAGCCAAGCGGTCCGAGATACGCAGTATTTT	CTSSQAVRDTQYF
NA	TRBV23-1	TRBJ1-6	NA	TGCGCCAGCAGTTCTTATAAACGGGGGGCCCATAATTCACCCCTCCACTTT	CASSSYKRGAHNSPLHF
NA	TRBV2	TRBJ1-2	TRBD1	TGTGCCAGCAGTGAGGTCAGGGGGCAAAACTATGGCTACACCTTC	CASSEVRGQNYGYTF